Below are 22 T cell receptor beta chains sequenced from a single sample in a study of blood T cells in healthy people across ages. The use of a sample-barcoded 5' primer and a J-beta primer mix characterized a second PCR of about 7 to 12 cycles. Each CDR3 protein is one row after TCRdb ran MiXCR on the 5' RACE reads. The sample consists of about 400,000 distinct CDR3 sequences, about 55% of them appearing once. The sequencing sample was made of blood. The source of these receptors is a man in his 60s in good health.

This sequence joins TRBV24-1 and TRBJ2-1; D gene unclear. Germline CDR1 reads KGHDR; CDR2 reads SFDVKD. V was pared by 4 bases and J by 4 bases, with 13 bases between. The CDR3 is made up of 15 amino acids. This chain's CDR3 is CATSEPAAAYNEQFF. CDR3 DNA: TGTGCCACCAGTGAACCCGCTGCCGCTTACAATGAGCAGTTCTTC.

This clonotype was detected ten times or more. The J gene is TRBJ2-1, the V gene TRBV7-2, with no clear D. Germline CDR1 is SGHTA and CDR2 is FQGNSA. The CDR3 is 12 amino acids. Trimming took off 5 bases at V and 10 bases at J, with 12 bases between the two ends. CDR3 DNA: TGTGCCAGCAGCCCGCAATTTCGAGAGCAGTTCTTC. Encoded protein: CASSPQFREQFF.

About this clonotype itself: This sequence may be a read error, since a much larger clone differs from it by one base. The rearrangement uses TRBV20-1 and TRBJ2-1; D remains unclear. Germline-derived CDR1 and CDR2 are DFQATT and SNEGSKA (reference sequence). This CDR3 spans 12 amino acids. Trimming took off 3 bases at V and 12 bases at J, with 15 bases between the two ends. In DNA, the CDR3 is TGCAGTGCTAGCGAAAACACGGATGTGCAGTTCTTC. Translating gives CSASENTDVQFF.

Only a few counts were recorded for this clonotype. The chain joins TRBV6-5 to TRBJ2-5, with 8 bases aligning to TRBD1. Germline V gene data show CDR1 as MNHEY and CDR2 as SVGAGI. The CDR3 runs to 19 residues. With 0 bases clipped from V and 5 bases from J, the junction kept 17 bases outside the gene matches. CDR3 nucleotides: TGTGCCAGCAGTTACTCGATTAGCAGGGGGCAACTTTCGGGGGAGACCCAGTACTTC. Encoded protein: CASSYSISRGQLSGETQYF.

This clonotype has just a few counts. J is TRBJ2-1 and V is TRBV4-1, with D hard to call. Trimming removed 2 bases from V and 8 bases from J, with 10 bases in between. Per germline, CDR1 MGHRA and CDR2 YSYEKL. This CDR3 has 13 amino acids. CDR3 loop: CASSQYDNDEQFF. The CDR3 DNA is TGCGCCAGCAGCCAATACGACAACGATGAGCAGTTCTTC.

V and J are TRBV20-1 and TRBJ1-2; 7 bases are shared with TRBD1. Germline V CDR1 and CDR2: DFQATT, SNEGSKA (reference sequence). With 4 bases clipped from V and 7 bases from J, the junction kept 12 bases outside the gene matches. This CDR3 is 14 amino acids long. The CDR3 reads CSAKGAGAVSGYTF. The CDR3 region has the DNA TGCAGTGCTAAGGGGGCAGGGGCTGTATCTGGCTACACCTTC.

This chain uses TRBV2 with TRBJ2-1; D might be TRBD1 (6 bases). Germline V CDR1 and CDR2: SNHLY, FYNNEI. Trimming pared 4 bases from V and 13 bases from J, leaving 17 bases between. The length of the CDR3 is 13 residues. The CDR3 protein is CASSVQLQGTQFF. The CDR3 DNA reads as TGTGCCAGCAGTGTGCAGCTTCAGGGGACCCAGTTCTTC.

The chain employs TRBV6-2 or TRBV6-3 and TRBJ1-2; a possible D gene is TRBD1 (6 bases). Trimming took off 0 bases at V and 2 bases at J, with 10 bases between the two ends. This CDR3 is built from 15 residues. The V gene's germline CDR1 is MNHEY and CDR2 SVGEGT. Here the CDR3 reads CASSYSGQRNYGYTF. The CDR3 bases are TGTGCCAGCAGTTACTCCGGACAGAGGAACTATGGCTACACCTTC.

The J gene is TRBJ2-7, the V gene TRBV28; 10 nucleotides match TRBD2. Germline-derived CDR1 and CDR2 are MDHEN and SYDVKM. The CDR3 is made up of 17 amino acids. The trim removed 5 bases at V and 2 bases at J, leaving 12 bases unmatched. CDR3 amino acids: CASSPAASGGLTYEQYF. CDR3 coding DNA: TGTGCCAGCAGTCCTGCGGCTAGCGGGGGTCTAACCTACGAGCAGTACTTC.

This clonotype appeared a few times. The CDR3 DNA is TGTGCCATCAGAGCGGGGGCCGAAAATGAGCAGTTCTTC. It encodes CAIRAGAENEQFF. V and J are TRBV10-3 and TRBJ2-1; 8 nucleotides agree with TRBD2. CDR3 length equals 13 residues. With V trimmed by 6 bases and J by 7 bases, 5 bases remained unmatched. CDR1 and CDR2 (germline): ENHRY, SYGVKD.

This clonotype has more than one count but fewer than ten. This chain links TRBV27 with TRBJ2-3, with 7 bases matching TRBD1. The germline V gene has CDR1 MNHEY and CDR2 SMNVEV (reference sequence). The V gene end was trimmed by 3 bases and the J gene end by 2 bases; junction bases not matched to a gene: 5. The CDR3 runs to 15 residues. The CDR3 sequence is CASSFDRVFTDTQYF. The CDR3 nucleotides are TGTGCCAGCAGTTTCGACAGGGTTTTCACAGATACGCAGTATTTT.

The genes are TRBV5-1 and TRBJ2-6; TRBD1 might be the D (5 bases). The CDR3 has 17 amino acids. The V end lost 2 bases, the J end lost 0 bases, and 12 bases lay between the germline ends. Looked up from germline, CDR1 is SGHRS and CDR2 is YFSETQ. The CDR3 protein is CASSFQGGSSGANVLTF. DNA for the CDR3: TGCGCCAGCAGCTTTCAGGGCGGAAGCTCTGGGGCCAACGTCCTGACTTTC.

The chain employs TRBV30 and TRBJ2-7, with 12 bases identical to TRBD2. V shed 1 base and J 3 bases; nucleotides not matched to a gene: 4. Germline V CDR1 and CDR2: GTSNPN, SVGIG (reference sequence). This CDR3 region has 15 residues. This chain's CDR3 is CAWSGQTSGGYEQYF. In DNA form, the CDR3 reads TGTGCCTGGAGTGGGCAGACTAGCGGGGGCTACGAGCAGTACTTC. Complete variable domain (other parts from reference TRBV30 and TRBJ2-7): SQTIHQWPATLVQPVGSPLSLECTVEGTSNPNLYWYRQAAGRGLQLLFYSVGIGQISSEVPQNLSASRPQDRQFILSSKKLLLSDSGFYLCAWSGQTSGGYEQYFGPGTRLTVT.

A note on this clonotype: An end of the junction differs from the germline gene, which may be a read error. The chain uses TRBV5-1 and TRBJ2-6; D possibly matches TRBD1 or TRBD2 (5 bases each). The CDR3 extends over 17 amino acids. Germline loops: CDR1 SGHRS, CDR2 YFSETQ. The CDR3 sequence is CASSLAGRISGANVLAF. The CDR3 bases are TGCGCCAGCAGCTTGGCGGGACGTATCTCTGGGGCCAACGTCCTGGCTTTC.

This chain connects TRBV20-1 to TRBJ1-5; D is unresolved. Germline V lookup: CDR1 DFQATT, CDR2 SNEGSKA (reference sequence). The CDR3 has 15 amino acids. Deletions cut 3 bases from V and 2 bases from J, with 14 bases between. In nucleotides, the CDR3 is TGCAGTGCTAGTATCGGCCTACGGGGCAATCAGCCCCAGCATTTT. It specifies CSASIGLRGNQPQHF.

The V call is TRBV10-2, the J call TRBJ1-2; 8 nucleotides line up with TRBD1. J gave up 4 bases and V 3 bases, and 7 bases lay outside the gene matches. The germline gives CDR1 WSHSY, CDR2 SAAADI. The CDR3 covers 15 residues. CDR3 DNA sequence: TGCGCCAGCAGTGAAACCGCGGACAGGGTCTATGGCTACACCTTC. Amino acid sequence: CASSETADRVYGYTF.

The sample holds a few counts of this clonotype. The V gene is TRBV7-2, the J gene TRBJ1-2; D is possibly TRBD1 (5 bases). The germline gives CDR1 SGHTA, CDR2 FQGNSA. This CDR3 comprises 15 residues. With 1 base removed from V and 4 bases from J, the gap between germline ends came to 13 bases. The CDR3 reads CASSLEKGRIYGYTF. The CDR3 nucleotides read TGTGCCAGCAGCTTAGAAAAGGGACGGATCTATGGCTACACCTTC. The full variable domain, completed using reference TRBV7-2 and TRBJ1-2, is GAGVSQSPSNKVTEKGKDVELRCDPISGHTALYWYRQSLGQGLEFLIYFQGNSAPDKSGLPSDRFSAERTGGSVSTLTIQRTQQEDSAVYLCASSLEKGRIYGYTFGSGTRLTVV.

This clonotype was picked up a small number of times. This chain's CDR3 is CASSAGADEQFF. For the CDR3, the DNA is TGTGCCAGCAGCGCCGGGGCCGATGAGCAGTTCTTC. The chain couples TRBV7-9 to TRBJ2-1; D tentatively fits TRBD1 or TRBD2 (5 bases each). Germline V CDR1 and CDR2: SEHNR, FQNEAQ (reference sequence). V dropped 5 bases and J dropped 8 bases, with 10 bases sitting between them. The CDR3 is 12 residues long.

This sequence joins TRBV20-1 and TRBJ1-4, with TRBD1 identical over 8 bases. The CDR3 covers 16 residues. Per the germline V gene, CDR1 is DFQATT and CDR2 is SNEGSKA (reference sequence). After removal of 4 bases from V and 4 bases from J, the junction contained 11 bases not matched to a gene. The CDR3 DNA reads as TGCAGTGCTACCCGGCCAGGGGGCTACGGTAATGAAAAACTGTTTTTT. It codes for CSATRPGGYGNEKLFF.

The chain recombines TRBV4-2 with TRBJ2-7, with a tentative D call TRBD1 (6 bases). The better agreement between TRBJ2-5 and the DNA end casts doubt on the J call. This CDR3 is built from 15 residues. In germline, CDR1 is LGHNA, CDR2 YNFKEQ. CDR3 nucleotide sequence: TGTGCCAGCAGCCAAGTTACAGGGCGAGGAGAGACCCAGTACTTC. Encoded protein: CASSQVTGRGETQYF.

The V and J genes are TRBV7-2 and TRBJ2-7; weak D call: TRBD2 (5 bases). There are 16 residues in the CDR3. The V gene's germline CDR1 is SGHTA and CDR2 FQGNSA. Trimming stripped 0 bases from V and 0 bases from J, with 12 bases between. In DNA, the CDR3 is TGTGCCAGCAGCTTAGCCGGGGAGAGCATCTCCTACGAGCAGTACTTC. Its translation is CASSLAGESISYEQYF. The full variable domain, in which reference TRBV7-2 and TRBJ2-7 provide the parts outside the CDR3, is GAGVSQSPSNKVTEKGKDVELRCDPISGHTALYWYRQSLGQGLEFLIYFQGNSAPDKSGLPSDRFSAERTGGSVSTLTIQRTQQEDSAVYLCASSLAGESISYEQYFGPGTRLTVT.

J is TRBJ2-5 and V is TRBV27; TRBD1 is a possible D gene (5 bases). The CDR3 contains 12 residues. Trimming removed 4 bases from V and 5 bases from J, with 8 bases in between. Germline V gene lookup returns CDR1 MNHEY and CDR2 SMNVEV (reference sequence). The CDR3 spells CASSWAGETQYF. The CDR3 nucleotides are TGTGCCAGCAGTTGGGCAGGGGAGACCCAGTACTTC.